The subject of this entry is one TCR beta chain. Germline lookup yields CDR1 SGHNT and CDR2 YYREEE (reference sequence). This CDR3 is built from 12 residues. Trimming took 0 bases from V and 10 from J, leaving 8 bases between them. This specimen belongs to a study of blood T cell repertoires in COVID-19. Sequencing was performed with immunoSEQ multiplex PCR; in TCRdb, only in-frame clones are kept and a portion is missing. The repertoire holds about 310,000 clones, with under 90% as singletons. Sequencing input: PBMCs or T cells enriched from blood (not recorded which). The genes are TRBV5-4 and TRBJ2-1; D is perhaps TRBD1 (5 bases). This TCR came from a woman in her thirties who had recovered from COVID-19. CDR3 DNA sequence: TGTGCCAGCAGCTTGGTAGGGGCGGAGCAGTTCTTC. Translation: CASSLVGAEQFF.